The 29 T cell receptor beta chains presented below share a single source sample, sequenced in a study of blood T cell repertoires in COVID-19. The method was immunoSEQ multiplex PCR; TCRdb's version includes in-frame clones alone and lacks a portion of them. The profile covers roughly 200,000 clones, with around 85% appearing a single time and over 15% taken by the ten largest. The sample comprised PBMCs or T cells enriched from blood (not recorded which). The receptors derive from a man aged 35 to 55 who had recovered from COVID-19.

The genes are TRBV5-4 and TRBJ1-2; D is perhaps TRBD1 (5 bases). Germline loops: CDR1 SGHNT, CDR2 YYREEE (reference sequence). Trimming cost V 2 bases and J 8 bases, with 19 bases left between them. The CDR3 has 15 amino acids. The CDR3 bases are TGTGCCAGCAGCTTAATAGGACCGTCGGGGGAGGGCTACACCTTC. It codes for CASSLIGPSGEGYTF.

This chain joins TRBV13 and TRBJ2-5; D is uncertain. The CDR3 is 13 amino acids. The V end lost 2 bases, the J end lost 4 bases, and 8 bases lay between the germline ends. The V gene's germline CDR1 is PRHDT and CDR2 FYEKMQ (reference sequence). The DNA for the CDR3 is TGTGCCAGCAGCTTAAGACTCAGAGAGACCCAGTACTTC. This translates into CASSLRLRETQYF.

The chain has TRBV28 and TRBJ2-7, with 8 bases that match TRBD2. This CDR3 comprises 15 residues. Germline CDR1 reads MDHEN; CDR2 reads SYDVKM. V was pared by 8 bases and J by 2 bases, with 11 bases of the junction left unmatched. Written as DNA, the CDR3 is TGTGCCAGCTACCCTCCGGCGGGGGGTCCCTACGAGCAGTACTTC. It specifies CASYPPAGGPYEQYF.

The V call is TRBV19, the J call TRBJ2-1; 16 nucleotides agree with TRBD2. Losses at the gene ends were 3 bases for V and 4 bases for J; bases not matched to a gene: 6. The CDR3 length is 18 residues. Germline CDR1 reads LNHDA; CDR2 reads SQIVND (reference sequence). The DNA of the CDR3 is TGTGCCAGTAGTATTATGGGACTAGCGGGAGGGGGATACAATGAGCAGTTCTTC. It translates to CASSIMGLAGGGYNEQFF.

The rearrangement joins TRBV13 to TRBJ2-1, with D possibly matching TRBD2 (5 bases). Germline values: CDR1 PRHDT, CDR2 FYEKMQ (reference sequence). CDR3 length equals 16 residues. V shed 4 bases and J shed 0 bases, with 13 bases lying between them. The CDR3: CASSSLTGSSYNEQFF. Written as DNA, the CDR3 is TGTGCCAGCAGCTCATTAACTGGGAGCTCCTACAATGAGCAGTTCTTC.

The chain links TRBV19 to TRBJ2-6; D is unresolved. CDR1 and CDR2 from the germline V gene are LNHDA and SQIVND (reference sequence). Between the trimmed V and J ends, which lost 4 bases and 4 bases, there was a span of 11 bases. The CDR3 has 15 amino acids. The CDR3 region is CASSTTWSGANVLTF. The CDR3 DNA reads as TGTGCCAGTAGTACCACTTGGTCAGGGGCCAACGTCCTGACTTTC.

The chain is built from TRBV25-1 and TRBJ1-5; TRBD1 is a possible D gene (5 bases). V lost 2 bases to trimming and J lost 4 bases, with 9 bases between them. Per germline, CDR1 MGHDK and CDR2 SYGVNS. The CDR3 covers 14 residues. The CDR3 region has the DNA TGTGCCAGCAGTGAAGCGGGACTAAATCAGCCCCAGCATTTT. The encoded protein is CASSEAGLNQPQHF.

In nucleotides, the CDR3 is TGCAGCGTTGTACTAGCGGAGGAGATTCCGTATTTCTTC. This translates into CSVVLAEEIPYFF. The rearrangement links TRBV29-1 to TRBJ2-1; 8 bases are a match to TRBD2. CDR1 and CDR2 (germline): SQVTM, ANQGSEA. V lost 4 bases and J lost 16; bases outside the gene matches: 15. This CDR3 region has 13 residues.

V and J are TRBV30 and TRBJ1-1; possibly TRBD1 for D (6 bases). Germline loops: CDR1 GTSNPN, CDR2 SVGIG (reference sequence). V lost 7 bases and J 1 base, leaving 7 bases between the germline ends. The CDR3 has 11 residues. CDR3 region: CASRGNTEAFF. DNA for the CDR3: TGTGCCTCCAGGGGGAACACTGAAGCTTTCTTT.

J is TRBJ2-1 and V is TRBV7-9, with 7 bases lining up with TRBD1. Germline V CDR1 and CDR2: SEHNR, FQNEAQ (reference sequence). The CDR3 extends over 15 amino acids. V gave up 5 bases and J gave up 3 bases; unmatched junction bases: 7. CDR3 nucleotide sequence: TGTGCCAGCAGCCCGTGGACAGGAGACTACAATGAGCAGTTCTTC. It is translated as CASSPWTGDYNEQFF. Together with reference TRBV7-9 and TRBJ2-1, the CDR3 gives the full variable domain: DTGVSQNPRHKITKRGQNVTFRCDPISEHNRLYWYRQTLGQGPEFLTYFQNEAQLEKSRLLSDRFSAERPKGSFSTLEIQRTEQGDSAMYLCASSPWTGDYNEQFFGPGTRLTVL.

The chain has TRBV11-2 and TRBJ2-3, with 13 nucleotides matching TRBD2. Trimming took 5 bases from V and 4 from J; bases not matched to a gene: 9. The CDR3 is 17 residues long. Germline assignment: CDR1 SGHAT and CDR2 FQNNGV. CDR3 protein: CASSPHLLAGGADTQYF. DNA for the CDR3: TGTGCCAGCAGCCCCCACCTACTAGCGGGGGGGGCAGATACGCAGTATTTT.

The chain couples TRBV29-1 to TRBJ1-5; maybe TRBD1 (6 bases). The CDR3 sequence is 12 residues long. Per germline, CDR1 SQVTM and CDR2 ANQGSEA. Between the trimmed V and J ends, which lost 4 bases and 2 bases, there was a span of 6 bases. The CDR3 DNA sequence: TGCAGCGTTGGACAGGGCAATCAGCCCCAGCATTTT. Residues: CSVGQGNQPQHF.

In this sample, this clone turned up a few times. The rearrangement links TRBV2 to TRBJ1-6, with 9 bases aligning to TRBD1. The CDR3 is 14 amino acids. The V gene end was trimmed by 7 bases and the J gene end by 10 bases; junction bases not matched to a gene: 8. Germline V gene lookup returns CDR1 SNHLY and CDR2 FYNNEI. The DNA of the CDR3 is TGTGCCAGCAAAAGCCGGGACAGGGTCTCACCCCTCCACTTT. As protein: CASKSRDRVSPLHF.

V gene TRBV4-3 combines with J gene TRBJ2-1; TRBD2 agrees at 14 bases. Per germline, CDR1 LGHNA and CDR2 YSLEER. This CDR3 has 17 amino acids. J gave up 4 bases and V 4 bases, and 6 bases lay outside the gene matches. CDR3 bases: TGCGCCAGCAGCCCGGGGACTAGCGGGAGTACTTACAATGAGCAGTTCTTC. Translation gives CASSPGTSGSTYNEQFF.

The genes are TRBV6-5 and TRBJ1-1; D is unclear. The length of the CDR3 is 14 residues. Per the germline V gene, CDR1 is MNHEY and CDR2 is SVGAGI. The V end lost 6 bases, the J end lost 4 bases, and 15 bases lay between the germline ends. CDR3 loop: CASRHAAPGTEAFF. The CDR3 region has the DNA TGTGCCAGCAGGCACGCCGCCCCAGGCACTGAAGCTTTCTTT.

V and J are TRBV5-1 and TRBJ1-4; a weak D match, TRBD1 (5 bases). The ends were cut back, 4 bases at V and 7 bases at J, with 14 bases in the middle. The CDR3 runs 14 residues. CDR1 and CDR2 (germline): SGHRS, YFSETQ. The CDR3 loop is CASSPGEPGEKLFF. As DNA, the CDR3 is TGCGCCAGCAGCCCGGGGGAACCGGGTGAAAAACTGTTTTTT. Drawing the rest from reference TRBV5-1 and TRBJ1-4, the complete variable domain is KAGVTQTPRYLIKTRGQQVTLSCSPISGHRSVSWYQQTPGQGLQFLFEYFSETQRNKGNFPGRFSGRQFSNSRSEMNVSTLELGDSALYLCASSPGEPGEKLFFGSGTQLSVL.

CDR3 sequence reads: CSVTRDYTEAFF. The CDR3 coding sequence is TGCAGCGTCACCAGGGACTACACTGAAGCTTTCTTT. The J gene is TRBJ1-1, the V gene TRBV29-1, with TRBD1 as a possible D gene (5 bases). Germline loops: CDR1 SQVTM, CDR2 ANQGSEA. Trimming removed 6 bases from V and 3 bases from J, with 11 bases in between. The CDR3 contains 12 residues.

In DNA, the CDR3 is TGTGCCAGCAGTTCAGCTGACAGAACCTACGAGCAGTACTTC. As protein: CASSSADRTYEQYF. The chain links TRBV27 to TRBJ2-7; D perhaps matches TRBD1 (5 bases). V was trimmed by 4 bases and J by 2 bases, leaving 12 bases between them. This CDR3 region has 14 residues. Germline values: CDR1 MNHEY, CDR2 SMNVEV (reference sequence).

V is TRBV9 and J is TRBJ1-1; D remains unclear. V was clipped by 0 bases and J by 0 bases, with 9 bases between them. This CDR3 has 15 residues. Per germline, CDR1 SGDLS and CDR2 YYNGEE. The CDR3 sequence: CASSVVGSLNTEAFF. The CDR3 DNA reads as TGTGCCAGCAGCGTAGTTGGCTCACTGAACACTGAAGCTTTCTTT.

The CDR3, as DNA: TGTGCCAGCATGTCCAGCTCCGGGACAGGGGGAGACTTCGCGAACACCGGGGAGCTGTTTTTT. Protein product: CASMSSSGTGGDFANTGELFF. The chain employs TRBV27 and TRBJ2-2, with 11 nucleotides matching TRBD1. Germline CDR1 reads MNHEY; CDR2 reads SMNVEV (reference sequence). CDR3 size: 21 residues. The J segment lost 0 bases and the V segment lost 7 bases, leaving 19 bases of the junction unmatched.

This clone showed up just a few times. The DNA of the CDR3 is TGTGCCAGCAGCTCCACAGGGGAGCGGGGCTACACCTTC. Encoded protein: CASSSTGERGYTF. V usage is TRBV7-9 and J usage is TRBJ1-2, with 7 bases lining up with TRBD1. The CDR3 spans 13 residues. Germline loops: CDR1 SEHNR, CDR2 FQNEAQ (reference sequence). The junction had 7 bases not matched to a gene; V was cut back by 4 bases and J by 8 bases.

The chain couples TRBV20-1 to TRBJ1-2; D remains ambiguous. The CDR3 has 14 residues. Trimming removed 3 bases at V and 4 bases at J, with 15 bases between. Per germline, CDR1 DFQATT and CDR2 SNEGSKA (reference sequence). CDR3 in amino acids: CSASSDTNTYGYTF. The CDR3 DNA reads as TGCAGTGCTAGTAGCGATACTAATACCTATGGCTACACCTTC.

The genes are TRBV19 and TRBJ1-1, with 8 bases fitting TRBD1. CDR3 length equals 18 residues. With V trimmed by 6 bases and J by 0 bases, 15 bases remained unmatched. Germline V gene data show CDR1 as LNHDA and CDR2 as SQIVND (reference sequence). The CDR3 reads CASRPGTGLKYMNTEAFF. In nucleotides, the CDR3 is TGTGCCAGTAGACCCGGGACAGGCTTGAAATATATGAACACTGAAGCTTTCTTT.

The chain links TRBV11-1 to TRBJ2-3, with 11 bases identical to TRBD2. Per germline, CDR1 SGHAT and CDR2 FQDESV (reference sequence). J was trimmed by 5 bases and V by 8 bases; bases with no gene match: 12. This CDR3 is built from 16 residues. CDR3 DNA: TGTGCCAGCGCACCCGACGGGCTAGCGGGAGGAGATACGCAGTATTTT. This gives the protein CASAPDGLAGGDTQYF.

The count of this clone is one. This chain connects TRBV9 to TRBJ2-1, with 9 bases lining up with TRBD2. Germline V gene sequence: CDR1 SGDLS, CDR2 YYNGEE. The CDR3 consists of 14 residues. V lost 0 bases to trimming and J lost 7 bases; unmatched junction nucleotides: 2. The CDR3 sequence: CASSVALAGNEQFF. DNA of the CDR3: TGTGCCAGCAGCGTAGCCCTAGCGGGAAATGAGCAGTTCTTC.

V is TRBV10-3 and J is TRBJ1-3; perhaps TRBD1 as D (5 bases). CDR3 length equals 13 residues. Germline assignment: CDR1 ENHRY and CDR2 SYGVKD. Trimming left V 10 bases short and J 0 bases short, with 10 bases between. This chain's CDR3 is CASSGVSGNTIYF. DNA for the CDR3: TGTGCCAGCTCGGGGGTCTCTGGAAACACCATATATTTT.

This chain connects TRBV5-1 to TRBJ2-3; TRBD2 might be the D (6 bases). V was clipped by 5 bases and J by 3 bases, with 19 bases between them. The CDR3 length is 16 residues. The V gene's germline CDR1 is SGHRS and CDR2 YFSETQ. The CDR3 DNA reads as TGCGCCAGCAGGGTTCCCAGCGGGTCGGGTACAGATACGCAGTATTTT. Protein product: CASRVPSGSGTDTQYF.

This chain connects TRBV5-1 to TRBJ2-1; unclear D gene. Germline CDR1 and CDR2: SGHRS and YFSETQ. V lost 0 bases and J lost 3, with 10 bases in between. CDR3 length: 15 amino acids. CDR3 in amino acids: CASSLEQADYNEQFF. The CDR3, as DNA: TGCGCCAGCAGCTTGGAGCAGGCTGACTACAATGAGCAGTTCTTC.

The chain carries TRBV19 and TRBJ1-1; 8 positions agree with TRBD1. Germline V gene lookup returns CDR1 LNHDA and CDR2 SQIVND (reference sequence). J lost 1 base, V lost 4 bases, and 8 bases had no gene match. The CDR3 runs 16 residues. As DNA, the CDR3 is TGTGCCAGTAGTAGGTGGCAGGGGGCACGGAACACTGAAGCTTTCTTT. Protein product: CASSRWQGARNTEAFF. Variable domain in full (rest from reference TRBV19 and TRBJ1-1): DGGITQSPKYLFRKEGQNVTLSCEQNLNHDAMYWYRQDPGQGLRLIYYSQIVNDFQKGDIAEGYSVSREKKESFPLTVTSAQKNPTAFYLCASSRWQGARNTEAFFGQGTRLTVV.